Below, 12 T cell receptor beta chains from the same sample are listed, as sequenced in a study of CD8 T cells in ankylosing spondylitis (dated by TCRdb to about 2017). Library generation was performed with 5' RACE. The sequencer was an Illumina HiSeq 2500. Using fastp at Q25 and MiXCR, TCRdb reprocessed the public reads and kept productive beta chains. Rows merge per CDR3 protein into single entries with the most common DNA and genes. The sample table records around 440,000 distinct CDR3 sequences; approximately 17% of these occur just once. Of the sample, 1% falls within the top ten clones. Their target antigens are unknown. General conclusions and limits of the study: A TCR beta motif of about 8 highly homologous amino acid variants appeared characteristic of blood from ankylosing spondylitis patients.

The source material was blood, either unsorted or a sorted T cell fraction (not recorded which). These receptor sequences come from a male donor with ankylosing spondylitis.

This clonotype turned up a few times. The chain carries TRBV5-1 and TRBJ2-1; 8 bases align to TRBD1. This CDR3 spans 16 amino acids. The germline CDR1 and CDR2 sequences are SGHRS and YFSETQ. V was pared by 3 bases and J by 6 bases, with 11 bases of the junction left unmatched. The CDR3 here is CASSSTTGTGSNEQFF. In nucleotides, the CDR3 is TGCGCCAGCAGCTCAACTACCGGGACAGGATCCAATGAGCAGTTCTTC.

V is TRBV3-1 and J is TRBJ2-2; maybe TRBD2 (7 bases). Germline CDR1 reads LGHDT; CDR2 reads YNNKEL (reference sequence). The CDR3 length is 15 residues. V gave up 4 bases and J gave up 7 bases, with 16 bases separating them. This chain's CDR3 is CASSPRGARGGELFF. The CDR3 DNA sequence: TGTGCCAGCAGCCCACGGGGGGCGCGTGGCGGGGAGCTGTTTTTT.

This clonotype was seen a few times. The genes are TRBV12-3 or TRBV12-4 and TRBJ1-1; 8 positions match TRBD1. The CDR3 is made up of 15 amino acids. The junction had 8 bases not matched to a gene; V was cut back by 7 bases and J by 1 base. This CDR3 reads CASNPDRARNTEAFF. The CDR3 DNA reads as TGTGCCAGCAACCCGGACAGGGCACGGAACACTGAAGCTTTCTTT.

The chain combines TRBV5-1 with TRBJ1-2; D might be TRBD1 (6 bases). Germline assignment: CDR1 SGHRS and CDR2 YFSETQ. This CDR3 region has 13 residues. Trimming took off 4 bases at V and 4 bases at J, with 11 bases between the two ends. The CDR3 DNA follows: TGCGCCAGCAGCCCGTCGACAGGCTATGGCTACACCTTC. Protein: CASSPSTGYGYTF.

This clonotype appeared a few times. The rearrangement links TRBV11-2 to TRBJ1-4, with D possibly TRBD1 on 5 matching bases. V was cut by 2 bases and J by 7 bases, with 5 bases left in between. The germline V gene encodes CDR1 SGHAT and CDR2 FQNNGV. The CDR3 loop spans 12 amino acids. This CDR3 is CASSLRGEKLFF. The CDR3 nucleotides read TGTGCCAGCAGCTTAAGGGGTGAAAAACTGTTTTTT.

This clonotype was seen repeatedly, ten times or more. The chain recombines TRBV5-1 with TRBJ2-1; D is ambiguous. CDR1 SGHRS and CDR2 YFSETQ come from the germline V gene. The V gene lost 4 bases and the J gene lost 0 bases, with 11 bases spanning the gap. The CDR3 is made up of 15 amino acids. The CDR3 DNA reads TGCGCCAGCAGCCAAAGAATAAGCTCCTACAATGAGCAGTTCTTC. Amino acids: CASSQRISSYNEQFF.

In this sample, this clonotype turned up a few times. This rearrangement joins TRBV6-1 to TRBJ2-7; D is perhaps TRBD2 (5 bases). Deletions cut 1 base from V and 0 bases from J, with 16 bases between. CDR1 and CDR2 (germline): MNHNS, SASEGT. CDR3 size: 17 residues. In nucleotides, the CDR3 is TGTGCCAGCAGTGAAGACGGCACCAGGAGGAGCTCCTACGAGCAGTACTTC. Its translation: CASSEDGTRRSSYEQYF.

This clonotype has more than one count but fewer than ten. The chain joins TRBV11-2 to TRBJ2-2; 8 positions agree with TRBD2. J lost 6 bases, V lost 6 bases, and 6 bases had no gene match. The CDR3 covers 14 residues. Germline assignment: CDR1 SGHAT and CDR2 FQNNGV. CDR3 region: CASRAGGVPGELFF. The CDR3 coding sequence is TGTGCCAGCAGGGCGGGGGGCGTCCCCGGGGAGCTGTTTTTT. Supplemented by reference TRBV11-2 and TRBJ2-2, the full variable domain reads EAGVAQSPRYKIIEKRQSVAFWCNPISGHATLYWYQQILGQGPKLLIQFQNNGVVDDSQLPKDRFSAERLKGVDSTLKIQPAKLEDSAVYLCASRAGGVPGELFFGEGSRLTVL.

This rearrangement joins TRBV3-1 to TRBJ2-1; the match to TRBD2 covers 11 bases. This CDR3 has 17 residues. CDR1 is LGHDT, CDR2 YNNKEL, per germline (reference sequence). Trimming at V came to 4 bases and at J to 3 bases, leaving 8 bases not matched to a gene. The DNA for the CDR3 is TGTGCCAGCAGCCCGAGTAGCGGGAGGGCCGGCTACAATGAGCAGTTCTTC. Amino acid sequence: CASSPSSGRAGYNEQFF.

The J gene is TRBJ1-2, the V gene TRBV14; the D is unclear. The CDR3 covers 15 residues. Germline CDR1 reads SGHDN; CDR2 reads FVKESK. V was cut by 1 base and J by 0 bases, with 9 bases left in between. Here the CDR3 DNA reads TGTGCCAGCAGCCAAGTACCGGGCACTAACTATGGCTACACCTTC. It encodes CASSQVPGTNYGYTF. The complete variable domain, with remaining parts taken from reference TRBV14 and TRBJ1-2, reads EAGVTQFPSHSVIEKGQTVTLRCDPISGHDNLYWYRRVMGKEIKFLLHFVKESKQDESGMPNNRFLAERTGGTYSTLKVQPAELEDSGVYFCASSQVPGTNYGYTFGSGTRLTVV.

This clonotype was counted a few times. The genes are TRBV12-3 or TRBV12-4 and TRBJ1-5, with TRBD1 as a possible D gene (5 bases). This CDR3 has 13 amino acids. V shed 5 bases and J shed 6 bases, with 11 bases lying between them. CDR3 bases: TGTGCCAGCAGTCAACATCAGGGTCAGCCCCAGCATTTT. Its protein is CASSQHQGQPQHF.

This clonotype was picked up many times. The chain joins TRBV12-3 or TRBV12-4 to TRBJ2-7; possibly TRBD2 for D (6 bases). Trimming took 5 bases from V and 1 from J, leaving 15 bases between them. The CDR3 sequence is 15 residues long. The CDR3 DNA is TGTGCCAGCAGTCCCCGACTAGGTTCTTCCTACGAGCAGTACTTC. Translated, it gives CASSPRLGSSYEQYF.